The rows below give T cell receptor beta chains drawn from one sample of a study of human T cells and chemical hapten exposure. In TCRdb, the RACE reads were re-called with MiXCR into one record per CDR3 protein. Of about 80,000 distinct CDR3 sequences listed, roughly 7.1% are singletons. This material consisted of whole blood, taken in connection with sensitization to the hapten diphenylcyclopropenone (DPC). The origin of the receptors is a woman aged 30 to 39 with alopecia areata. Some clones in this sample may be carry-over from other donors' samples. The CDR3 runs from the conserved cysteine through the conserved F or W. A D gene is named only where the DNA matches it firmly. Rows may omit the clone size; those that give it use once, few, many or a size class.

clone_size	v_call	d_call	j_call	cdr3_nt	cdr3_aa
many	TRBV13	TRBD2	TRBJ2-1	TGTGCCAGCAGCTCTCCGGGACTAGATAACAATGAGCAGTTCTTC	CASSSPGLDNNEQFF
many	TRBV15	NA	TRBJ1-4	TGTGCCACCGCATATATAATGAAGGAAAAACTGTTTTTT	CATAYIMKEKLFF
NA	TRBV9	TRBD1	TRBJ1-6	TGTGCCAGCAGCGCCGGCAACAGGGGTCGGCCACCCCTCCACTTT	CASSAGNRGRPPLHF
few	TRBV5-4	NA	TRBJ1-1	TGTGCCAGCAGCTTGGGTGGGAGGGGTAGAAACACTGAAGCTTTCTTT	CASSLGGRGRNTEAFF
few	TRBV11-2	NA	TRBJ1-3	TGTGCCAGCAGCTCGAGTTCTGGAAACACCATATATTTT	CASSSSSGNTIYF
many	TRBV6-1	TRBD1	TRBJ2-3	TGTGCCAGCAGTGAGGGACAGGGAGGCACAGATACGCAGTATTTT	CASSEGQGGTDTQYF
many	TRBV2	TRBD2	TRBJ2-5	TGTGCCAGCAGCCGCGAGCGGGGTCCTGAAGAGACCCAGTACTTC	CASSRERGPEETQYF
many	TRBV29-1	NA	TRBJ2-3	TGCAGCCTCCGAAGCACAGATACGCAGTATTTT	CSLRSTDTQYF
few	TRBV2	TRBD2	TRBJ2-1	TGTGCCAGCAGCCTCGGACTAGCGGTCTCCTACAATGAGCAGTTCTTC	CASSLGLAVSYNEQFF
many	TRBV15	NA	TRBJ1-1	TGTGCCACCAGCCTGGAGGTACACACTGAAGCTTTCTTT	CATSLEVHTEAFF
many	TRBV7-2	NA	TRBJ2-7	TGTGCCAGCAGCCCACGATTTTACGAGCAGTACTTC	CASSPRFYEQYF
few	TRBV11-3	TRBD1	TRBJ2-2	TGTGCCAGCAGCACCCACAGGGGGCGTGCCGGGGAGCTGTTTTTT	CASSTHRGRAGELFF
few	TRBV3-1	NA	TRBJ1-2	TGTGCCAGCAGCCAAGATTCCACGGGCATCCGTGGCTACACCTTC	CASSQDSTGIRGYTF
many	TRBV20-1	TRBD1	TRBJ2-6	TGCAGTGCTTTAAATCCGGGACAGGGGGCATCTGGGGCCAACGTCCTGACTTTC	CSALNPGQGASGANVLTF
many	TRBV20-1	TRBD2	TRBJ2-3	TGCAGTGCTGTGACTAGCGGGGGATCAGATACGCAGTATTTT	CSAVTSGGSDTQYF
few	TRBV11-2	NA	TRBJ1-1	TGTGCCAGCAGCTTAGTTGGAGGGGAGTCTGAAGCTTTCTTT	CASSLVGGESEAFF
many	TRBV6-5	TRBD2	TRBJ2-7	TGTGCCAGCAGTTACGCGGGACTAACGAGCTACGAGCAGTACTTC	CASSYAGLTSYEQYF
many	TRBV30	TRBD1	TRBJ2-3	TGTGCCTGGAGTCGCTCCGGGACAGGGGATGGAGATACGCAGTATTTT	CAWSRSGTGDGDTQYF
many	TRBV10-3	NA	TRBJ2-7	TGTGCCATCAGTGAAGTGGTAAGCTCCTACGAGCAGTACTTC	CAISEVVSSYEQYF
few	TRBV18	TRBD1	TRBJ2-3	TGTGCCAGCTCACCACCACAGGGGCGCACAGATACGCAGTATTTT	CASSPPQGRTDTQYF
many	TRBV12-3/TRBV12-4	NA	TRBJ1-2	TGTGCCAGCAGCACCGGGACTTCACCTGGCTACACCTTC	CASSTGTSPGYTF
many	TRBV30	NA	TRBJ1-3	TGTGCCTGGACCATCATTCAGGGGCCGGGAAACACCATATATTTT	CAWTIIQGPGNTIYF
many	TRBV29-1	NA	TRBJ1-6	TGCAGGGGGCCGGGTACTGGGCGTCGTTCACCCCTCCACTTT	CRGPGTGRRSPLHF
few	TRBV18	NA	TRBJ2-7	TGTGCCAGCTCACCCGACACCTCCGGGATGTACTTC	CASSPDTSGMYF
NA	TRBV6-5	TRBD1	TRBJ2-5	TGTGCCAGCAGTTCCGGGACAGGGTTCGAAGAGACCCAGTACTTC	CASSSGTGFEETQYF
many	TRBV5-6	TRBD1	TRBJ2-4	TGTGCCAGCAGCTTGAGGGAGACAGGGGTTGGGTCCAAAAACATTCAGTACTTC	CASSLRETGVGSKNIQYF
once	TRBV20-1	TRBD1	TRBJ1-1	TGCAGTGCTGCGGGACAGCTTAACACTGAAGCTTTCTTT	CSAAGQLNTEAFF
many	TRBV9	NA	TRBJ2-1	TGTGCCAGCAGCGCCGATCGGCCACAGGGCTACAATGAGCAGTTCTTC	CASSADRPQGYNEQFF
few	TRBV5-1	NA	TRBJ2-3	TGCGCCAGCAGCTTGGAGGCAAAAAGCACAGATACGCAGTATTTT	CASSLEAKSTDTQYF
NA	TRBV14	TRBD1	TRBJ1-6	TGTGCCAGCAGCCAAGCCGGGACAGCTTATAATTCACCCCTCCACTTT	CASSQAGTAYNSPLHF
many	TRBV6-1	NA	TRBJ2-1	TGTGCCAGCACAGGGGCGGGGATCTACAATGAGCAGTTCTTC	CASTGAGIYNEQFF
few	TRBV18	TRBD1	TRBJ1-1	TGTGCCAGCTCACCTTGGACAGGGGGCGCGGGCACTGAAGCTTTCTTT	CASSPWTGGAGTEAFF
many	TRBV5-1	TRBD1	TRBJ1-5	TGCGCCAGCAGCTTGACGGGACAGGGGAGCAATCAGCCCCAGCATTTT	CASSLTGQGSNQPQHF
few	TRBV21-1	NA	TRBJ1-1	TGTGCCAGCATCACGGGACAGAGGGCTTCGATGAACACTGAAGCTTTCTTT	CASITGQRASMNTEAFF
many	TRBV11-1	NA	TRBJ1-1	TGTGCCAGCAGCTTACAGGGGAACACTGAAGCTTTCTTT	CASSLQGNTEAFF
few	TRBV12-3/TRBV12-4	NA	TRBJ2-5	TGTGCCAGCAGTGTCAGCGTGGAGACCCAGTACTTC	CASSVSVETQYF
NA	TRBV10-3	NA	TRBJ2-5	TGTGCCATCGGCCAAGAGACCCAGTACTTC	CAIGQETQYF
few	TRBV30	NA	TRBJ2-7	TGTGCCTGGAGTGCGTTGCGCGAGCAGTACTTC	CAWSALREQYF
many	TRBV11-1	NA	TRBJ2-3	TGTGCCAGCAGCGCGACAGGTACGAGCACAGATACGCAGTATTTT	CASSATGTSTDTQYF
many	TRBV12-3/TRBV12-4	NA	TRBJ1-1	TGTGCCAGCAGTTTAGGAGCCCCCAGCACTGAAGCTTTCTTT	CASSLGAPSTEAFF
few	TRBV29-1	NA	TRBJ1-2	TGCAGCGTTGGACAGTGGAACTATGGCTACACCTTC	CSVGQWNYGYTF
NA	TRBV10-3	NA	TRBJ2-7	TGTGCCATCAGTGAGGAGGGGTGCTCCTACGAGCAGTACTTC	CAISEEGCSYEQYF
many	TRBV20-1	TRBD2	TRBJ2-4	TGCAGTGCTATAGGACTAGCGGGGGGAGAAAACATTCAGTACTTC	CSAIGLAGGENIQYF
NA	TRBV5-6	NA	TRBJ2-2	TGTGCCAGCAGCTTGGTCGGCGGGACCATTGGGGCCGGGGAGCTGTTTTTT	CASSLVGGTIGAGELFF
few	TRBV12-3/TRBV12-4	NA	TRBJ1-1	TGTGCCAGCAGTTTGTACACTGAAGCTTTCTTT	CASSLYTEAFF
NA	TRBV7-8	NA	TRBJ1-5	TGTGCCAGCTCTGGACGGAGCAATCAGCCCCAGCATTTT	CASSGRSNQPQHF
few	TRBV30	TRBD1	TRBJ2-3	TGTGCCTGGAGTCTCGGGGACAGGGGCCGCACAGATACGCAGTATTTT	CAWSLGDRGRTDTQYF
many	TRBV20-1	NA	TRBJ2-5	TGCAGTGCTAGAACTCTCGACCCAGACCAAGAGACCCAGTACTTC	CSARTLDPDQETQYF
NA	TRBV10-3	TRBD1	TRBJ1-2	TGTGCCATCAGTGTCAGGGGGATGAGGCCCTATGGCTACACCTTC	CAISVRGMRPYGYTF
few	TRBV18	TRBD1	TRBJ1-2	TGTGCCAGCTCACAAACCGGACAGGGATATGGCTACACCTTC	CASSQTGQGYGYTF
many	TRBV9	NA	TRBJ2-2	TGTGCCAGCAGCGTAGAGAGCTCAACCGGGGAGCTGTTTTTT	CASSVESSTGELFF
many	TRBV12-3/TRBV12-4	NA	TRBJ1-4	TGTGCCAGCAGTTTAGGGCACGGAGGGGAAAAACTGTTTTTT	CASSLGHGGEKLFF
many	TRBV2	NA	TRBJ1-5	TGTGCCAGCACCGGACGTTCGCCCAATCAGCCCCAGCATTTT	CASTGRSPNQPQHF
many	TRBV6-2/TRBV6-3	TRBD2	TRBJ2-1	TGTGCCAGCAGTTACTCTCAGCGGGGGGGACAGAATGAGCAGTTCTTC	CASSYSQRGGQNEQFF
NA	TRBV27	TRBD2	TRBJ2-2	TGTGCCAGCAGTTTATCCCTCGGACTAGCGGGGTTAAAAAGAGGGGAGCTGTTTTTT	CASSLSLGLAGLKRGELFF
once	TRBV11-3	NA	TRBJ1-1	TGTGCCAGCAGCTTAGATGTGGGGGGAGCGAACACTGAAGCTTTCTTT	CASSLDVGGANTEAFF
NA	TRBV28	NA	TRBJ1-1	TGTGCCAGCAGTAACAGGGCTGGAACTGAAGCTTTCTTT	CASSNRAGTEAFF